What follows are 6 T cell receptor beta chains derived from one specimen sequenced in a study of blood T cells in healthy people across ages. With a J-beta primer mix and a sample-barcoded 5' primer, a second PCR ran 7 to 11 cycles. TCRdb redid the calling of the 5' RACE reads with MiXCR, one entry per CDR3 protein. This sample has about 1.6 million distinct CDR3 sequences, with roughly 30% found just once. Sequencing used blood. The receptors derive from a woman in her twenties or thirties in good health.

The chain joins TRBV12-3 or TRBV12-4 to TRBJ2-1, with D perhaps TRBD2 (5 bases). The CDR3 consists of 18 residues. V was trimmed by 1 base and J by 9 bases, leaving 25 bases between them. The CDR3 DNA reads as TGTGCCAGCAGTTTAGGATCCCCTGAGCTAGGTAGGAGCGGTGAGCAGTTCTTC. Residues: CASSLGSPELGRSGEQFF.

The chain has TRBV30 and TRBJ2-7; D might be TRBD1 or TRBD2, each matching 5 bases. CDR1 GTSNPN and CDR2 SVGIG come from the germline V gene (reference sequence). The CDR3 loop spans 16 amino acids. Trimming removed 7 bases at V and 2 bases at J, with 24 bases between. The chain's CDR3 is CASTHHGTGHAYEQYF. CDR3 nucleotides: TGTGCCTCAACCCACCACGGGACGGGCCATGCCTACGAGCAGTACTTC.

This chain joins TRBV20-1 and TRBJ2-2; TRBD1 is a possible D gene (5 bases). V was pared by 5 bases and J by 1 base, with 11 bases between. CDR1 is DFQATT and CDR2 is SNEGSKA in the germline V gene (reference sequence). This CDR3 comprises 14 residues. The CDR3 is CSAFTGQNTGELFF. The CDR3 DNA follows: TGCAGTGCTTTTACTGGACAGAACACCGGGGAGCTGTTTTTT.

V gene TRBV9 combines with J gene TRBJ1-4; 7 nucleotides match TRBD1. The CDR3 covers 14 residues. The junction had 7 bases not matched to a gene; V was cut back by 3 bases and J by 8 bases. The V gene's germline CDR1 is SGDLS and CDR2 YYNGEE. CDR3 DNA sequence: TGTGCCAGCAGCGGTCCGGGACAGACGGAAAAACTGTTTTTT. Protein: CASSGPGQTEKLFF.

This clonotype was counted many times. V is TRBV4-2 and J is TRBJ1-2, with D possibly matching TRBD1 (5 bases). This CDR3 is built from 15 residues. Trimming took 4 bases from V and 2 from J, leaving 14 bases between them. Germline V CDR1 and CDR2: LGHNA, YNFKEQ. CDR3 DNA: TGTGCCAGCAGCCGCGGGGGTCAGATGAACTATGGCTACACCTTC. The encoded protein is CASSRGGQMNYGYTF.

The V gene is TRBV9, the J gene TRBJ1-2, with a tentative D call TRBD1 (5 bases). The CDR3 length is 17 residues. Trimming removed 3 bases at V and 3 bases at J, with 21 bases between. CDR1 and CDR2 (germline): SGDLS, YYNGEE. CDR3 amino acids: CASSEGRFGGLDYGYTF. DNA for the CDR3: TGTGCCAGCAGCGAGGGGAGGTTCGGGGGGTTGGACTATGGCTACACCTTC.